This T cell receptor beta chain was retrieved from a study of a mutant IDH1 vaccine in newly diagnosed glioma. Study context: Vaccinations were initiated 4-6 weeks following radiotherapy alone, or were given together with temozolomide cycles. Radiotherapy, temozolomide, or both had been given previously, and both were given to most. Week 35 brought visit V12, which was followed by visit V13 at week 47.

As regards this clone: Its matching antigen is unknown.

The protocol was immunoSEQ multiplex PCR, while the TCRdb copy is restricted to in-frame clones and leaves out a portion. In the table there are some 50,000 clones, 70% to 85% of which are singletons. Deletions cut 7 bases from V and 4 bases from J, with 14 bases between. Germline CDR1 reads SNHLY; CDR2 reads FYNNEI. The CDR3 loop spans 13 amino acids. Specified time point: week 47, end of study. Vaccination comprised doses that each held 300 ug of mutant IDH1 20-mer peptide, plus topical imiquimod. New IDH1-mutant, ATRX-lost WHO grade 3 or 4 astrocytomas occurred in donors. Sample: PBMCs, taken from a glioma patient whose treatment included an IDH1 peptide vaccine. This TCR derives from a woman aged 25 to 45 with glioma. Some clones in this sample may be carry-over from other donors' samples. V gene TRBV2 combines with J gene TRBJ2-7, with D perhaps matching TRBD1 (5 bases). The CDR3: CASTGLALYEQYF. The CDR3 DNA reads TGTGCCAGCACAGGGTTGGCACTATACGAGCAGTACTTC.